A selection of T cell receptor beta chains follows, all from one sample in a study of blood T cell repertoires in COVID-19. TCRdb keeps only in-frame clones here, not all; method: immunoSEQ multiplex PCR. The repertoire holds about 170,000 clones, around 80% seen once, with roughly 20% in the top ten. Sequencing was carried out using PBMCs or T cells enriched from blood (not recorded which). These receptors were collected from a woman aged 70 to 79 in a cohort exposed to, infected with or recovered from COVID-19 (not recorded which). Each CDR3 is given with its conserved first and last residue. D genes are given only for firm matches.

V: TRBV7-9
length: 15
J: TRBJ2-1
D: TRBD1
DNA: TGTGCCAGCAGCTTAGCCCCGACAGGGCCAAATGAGCAGTTCTTC
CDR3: CASSLAPTGPNEQFF

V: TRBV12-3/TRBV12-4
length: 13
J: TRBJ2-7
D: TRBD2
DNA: TGTGCCAGCAGTTTACTAGCGGGAGTTGAGCAGTACTTC
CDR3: CASSLLAGVEQYF

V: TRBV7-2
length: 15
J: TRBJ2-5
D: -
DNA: TGTGCCAGCAGCTTAGGTGGGGCAGGACAAGAGACCCAGTACTTC
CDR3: CASSLGGAGQETQYF

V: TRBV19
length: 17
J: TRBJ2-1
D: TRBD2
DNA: TGTGCCAGTAGTGGGCTAGCGGGAGGGCACCTAATCAATGAGCAGTTCTTC
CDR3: CASSGLAGGHLINEQFF

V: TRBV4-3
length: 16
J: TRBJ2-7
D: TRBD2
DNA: TGCGCCAGCAGCCAAGATGGAACTAGCGGGTTCTACGAGCAGTACTTC
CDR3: CASSQDGTSGFYEQYF

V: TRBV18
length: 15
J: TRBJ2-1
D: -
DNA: TGTGCCAGCTCACCAACTACTAGCAGTTACAATGAGCAGTTCTTC
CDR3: CASSPTTSSYNEQFF

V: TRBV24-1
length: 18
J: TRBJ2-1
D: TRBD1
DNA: TGTGCCACCAGTGATTTGCCGACCGGGACAGGGGCTGGCAATGAGCAGTTCTTC
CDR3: CATSDLPTGTGAGNEQFF

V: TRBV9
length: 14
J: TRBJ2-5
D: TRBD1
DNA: TGTGCCAGCAGCGTAGGACAGGGGGTTGAGACCCAGTACTTC
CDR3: CASSVGQGVETQYF

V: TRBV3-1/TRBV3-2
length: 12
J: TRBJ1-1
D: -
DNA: TGTGCCAGCAGTGGGGGGGGCACTGAAGCTTTCTTT
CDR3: CASSGGGTEAFF

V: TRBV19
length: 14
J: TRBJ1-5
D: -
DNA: TGTGCCAGTAGTATATTAGTGGGCAATCAGCCCCAGCATTTT
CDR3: CASSILVGNQPQHF

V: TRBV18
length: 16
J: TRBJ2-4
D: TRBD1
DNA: TGTGCCAGCTCCCCTCCCGGAACAGGGGTCCAAAACATTCAGTACTTC
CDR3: CASSPPGTGVQNIQYF

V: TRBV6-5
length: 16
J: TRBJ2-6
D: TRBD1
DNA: TGTGCCAGCAGTTATCACAGGGGCCTAGGGGCCAACGTCCTGACTTTC
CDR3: CASSYHRGLGANVLTF

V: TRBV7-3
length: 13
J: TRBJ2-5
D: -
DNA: TGTGCCAGCAGCTTATCGAGGGAAGAGACCCAGTACTTC
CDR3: CASSLSREETQYF

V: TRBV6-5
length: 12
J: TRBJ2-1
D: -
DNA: TGTGCCAGCAGTTCCAGTGACAATGAGCAGTTCTTC
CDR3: CASSSSDNEQFF

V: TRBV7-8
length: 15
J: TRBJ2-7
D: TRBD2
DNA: TGTGCCAGCAGCTTAAATCGAGGACTAGATTACGAGCAGTACTTC
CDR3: CASSLNRGLDYEQYF

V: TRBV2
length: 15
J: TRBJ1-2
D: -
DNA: TGTGCCAGCAGTGGAGGGTCCCCGCAGAACTATGGCTACACCTTC
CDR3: CASSGGSPQNYGYTF

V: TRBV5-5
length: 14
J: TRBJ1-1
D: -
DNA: TGTGCCAGCAGCTTGTTTGGAGGAGCAGCTGAAGCTTTCTTT
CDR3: CASSLFGGAAEAFF

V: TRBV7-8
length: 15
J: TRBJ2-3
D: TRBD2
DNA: TGTGCCAGCAGCCTTAGCGGGAGTCTGCGAGATACGCAGTATTTT
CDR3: CASSLSGSLRDTQYF

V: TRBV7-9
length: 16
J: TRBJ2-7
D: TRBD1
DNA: TGTGCCAGCAGCACCCAAGGGGACAGGGTCGTACACGAGCAGTACTTC
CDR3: CASSTQGDRVVHEQYF

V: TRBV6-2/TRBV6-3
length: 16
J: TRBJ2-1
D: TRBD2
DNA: TGTGCCAGCAGCCGCCTTAGCGGGACGCTATACAATGAGCAGTTCTTC
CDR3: CASSRLSGTLYNEQFF

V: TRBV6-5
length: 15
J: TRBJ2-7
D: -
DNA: TGTGCCAGCAGCCAGGACAGCGCCGCGGCCTACGAGCAGTACTTC
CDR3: CASSQDSAAAYEQYF

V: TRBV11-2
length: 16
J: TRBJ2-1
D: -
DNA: TGTGCCAGCAGCTCCTCCCCCGTGGGACTTTACAATGAGCAGTTCTTC
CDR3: CASSSSPVGLYNEQFF

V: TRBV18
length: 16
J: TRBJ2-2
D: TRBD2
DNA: TGTGCCAGCTCACCACCGGGCGGGAGAGATACCGGGGAGCTGTTTTTT
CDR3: CASSPPGGRDTGELFF

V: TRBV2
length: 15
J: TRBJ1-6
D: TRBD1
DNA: TGTGCCAGCAGCATCCAGACAGGGGATTATTCACCCCTCCACTTT
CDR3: CASSIQTGDYSPLHF

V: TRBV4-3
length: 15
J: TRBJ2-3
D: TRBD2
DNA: TGCGCCAGCAGCCATACTAGCGGGATTGTAGATACGCAGTATTTT
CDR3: CASSHTSGIVDTQYF

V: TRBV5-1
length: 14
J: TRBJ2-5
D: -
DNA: TGCGCCAGCAGCGCCCTACTAGTCCCAGAGACCCAGTACTTC
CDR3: CASSALLVPETQYF